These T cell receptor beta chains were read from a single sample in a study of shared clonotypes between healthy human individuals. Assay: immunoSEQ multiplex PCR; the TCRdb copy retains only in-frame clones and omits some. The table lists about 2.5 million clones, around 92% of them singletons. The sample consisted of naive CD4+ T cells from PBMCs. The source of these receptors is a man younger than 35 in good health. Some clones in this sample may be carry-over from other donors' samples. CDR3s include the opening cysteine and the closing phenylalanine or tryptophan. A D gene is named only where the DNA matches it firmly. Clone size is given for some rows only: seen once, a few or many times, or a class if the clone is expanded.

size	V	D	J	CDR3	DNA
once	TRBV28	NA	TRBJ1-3	CASSLVRGTGNTIYF	TGTGCCAGCAGTTTAGTCAGGGGCACAGGAAACACCATATATTTT
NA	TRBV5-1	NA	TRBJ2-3	CASQATVGGTDTQYF	TGCGCCAGCCAAGCTACGGTCGGTGGCACAGATACGCAGTATTTT
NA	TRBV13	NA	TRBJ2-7	CASSKKGVRSYEQYF	TGTGCCAGCAGCAAGAAGGGGGTCCGATCCTACGAGCAGTACTTC
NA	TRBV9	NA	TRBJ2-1	CASSVTGTVAYNEQFF	TGTGCCAGCAGCGTGACTGGTACCGTCGCTTACAATGAGCAGTTCTTC
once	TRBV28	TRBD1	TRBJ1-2	CASSTTGGTGANYGYTF	TGTGCCAGCAGCACCACAGGAGGGACAGGTGCTAACTATGGCTACACCTTC
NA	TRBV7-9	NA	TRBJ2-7	CASSLVGRSYEQYF	TGTGCCAGCAGCTTGGTCGGACGGTCCTACGAGCAGTACTTC
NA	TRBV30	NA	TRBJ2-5	CAWSVRGGGNQETQYF	TGTGCCTGGAGTGTCCGAGGGGGAGGGAATCAAGAGACCCAGTACTTC
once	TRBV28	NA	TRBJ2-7	CASSLFHRVTYEQYF	TGTGCCAGCAGTTTATTCCACAGGGTGACCTACGAGCAGTACTTC
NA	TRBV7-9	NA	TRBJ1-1	CASSSSMNTEAFF	TGTGCCAGCAGCTCATCAATGAACACTGAAGCTTTCTTT
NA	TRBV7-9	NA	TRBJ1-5	CASSPWWDQPQHF	TGTGCCAGCAGCCCCTGGTGGGATCAGCCCCAGCATTTT
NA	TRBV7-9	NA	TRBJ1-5	CASSLQRDNQPQHF	TGTGCCAGCAGCTTACAAAGGGACAATCAGCCCCAGCATTTT
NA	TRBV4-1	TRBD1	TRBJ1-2	CASSQFPADRANYGYTF	TGCGCCAGCAGCCAATTTCCTGCGGACAGGGCTAACTATGGCTACACCTTC
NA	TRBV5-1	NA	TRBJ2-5	CASSLDREGETQYF	TGCGCCAGCAGCCTGGACAGGGAGGGAGAGACCCAGTACTTC
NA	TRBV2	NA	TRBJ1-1	CASSDSMNTEAFF	TGTGCCAGCAGTGACAGCATGAACACTGAAGCTTTCTTT
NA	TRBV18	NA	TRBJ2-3	CASSPGTGTDTQYF	TGTGCCAGCTCACCAGGAACGGGCACAGATACGCAGTATTTT
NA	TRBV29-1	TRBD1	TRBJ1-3	CSVAGTGSGNTIYF	TGCAGCGTTGCGGGGACAGGGTCCGGAAACACCATATATTTT
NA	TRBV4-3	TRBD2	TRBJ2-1	CASSQDTSGNSYNEQFF	TGCGCCAGCAGCCAAGATACTAGCGGGAATTCCTACAATGAGCAGTTCTTC
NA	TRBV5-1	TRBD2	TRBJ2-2	CASSLDRAGDGELFF	TGCGCCAGCAGCTTAGATCGAGCGGGAGACGGGGAGCTGTTTTTT
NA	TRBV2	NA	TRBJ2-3	CASTRGPALGVSTDTQYF	TGTGCCAGCACCAGGGGACCCGCCCTTGGGGTAAGCACAGATACGCAGTATTTT
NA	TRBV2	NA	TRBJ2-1	CASSRAGTTYNEQFF	TGTGCCAGCAGCCGAGCGGGCACTACCTACAATGAGCAGTTCTTC
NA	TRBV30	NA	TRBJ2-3	CAWMVAGATTQYF	TGTGCCTGGATGGTGGCGGGGGCCACTACGCAGTATTTT
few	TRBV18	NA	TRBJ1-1	CASSPGGTTEAFF	TGTGCCAGCTCACCAGGAGGGACCACTGAAGCTTTCTTT
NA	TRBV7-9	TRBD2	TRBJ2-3	CASSPGLASADTQYF	TGTGCCAGCAGCCCCGGACTAGCTTCTGCAGATACGCAGTATTTT
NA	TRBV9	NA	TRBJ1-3	CASSVEGFSGNTIYF	TGTGCCAGCAGCGTAGAGGGGTTCTCTGGAAACACCATATATTTT
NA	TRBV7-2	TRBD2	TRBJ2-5	CASSLALAGTLQETQYF	TGTGCCAGCAGCTTAGCCCTAGCGGGCACCCTCCAAGAGACCCAGTACTTC
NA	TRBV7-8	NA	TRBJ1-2	CASSLNGHGGAGYTF	TGTGCCAGCAGCCTAAACGGCCACGGGGGGGCCGGCTACACCTTC
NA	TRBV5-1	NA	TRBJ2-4	CASSGGVGGQENIQYF	TGCGCCAGCAGCGGGGGAGTTGGGGGACAAGAAAACATTCAGTACTTC
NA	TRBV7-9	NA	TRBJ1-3	CASSPSGNTIYF	TGTGCCAGCAGCCCCTCTGGGAACACCATATATTTT
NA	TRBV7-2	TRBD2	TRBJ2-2	CASSLREALNTGELFF	TGTGCCAGCAGCTTGCGGGAGGCTTTGAACACCGGGGAGCTGTTTTTT
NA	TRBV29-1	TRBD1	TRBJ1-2	CSVDEGTGDFLNYGYTF	TGCAGCGTTGACGAAGGGACAGGGGATTTTCTGAACTATGGCTACACCTTC
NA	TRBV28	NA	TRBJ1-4	CASSSPGRSANEKLFF	TGTGCCAGCAGTTCCCCGGGACGTTCAGCTAATGAAAAACTGTTTTTT
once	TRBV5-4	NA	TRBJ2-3	CASSFGGITTDTQYF	TGTGCCAGCAGCTTTGGGGGGATTACCACAGATACGCAGTATTTT
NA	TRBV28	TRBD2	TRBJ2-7	CASSLPTSGVLEQYF	TGTGCCAGCAGTCTACCGACTAGCGGGGTTTTGGAGCAGTACTTC
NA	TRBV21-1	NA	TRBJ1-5	CASTTPQEQSNQPQHF	TGTGCCAGCACCACCCCCCAGGAACAGAGCAATCAGCCCCAGCATTTT
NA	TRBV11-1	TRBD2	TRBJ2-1	CASSLLAGGNNEQFF	TGTGCCAGCAGCCTACTAGCGGGGGGCAACAATGAGCAGTTCTTC
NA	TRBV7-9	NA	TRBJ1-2	CASSLGGADYGYTF	TGTGCCAGCAGCTTGGGGGGCGCGGACTATGGCTACACCTTC
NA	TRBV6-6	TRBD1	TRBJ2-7	CASSYSRGRTYEQYF	TGTGCCAGCAGTTACAGTAGGGGGCGCACCTACGAGCAGTACTTC
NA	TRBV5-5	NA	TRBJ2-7	CASRFGAYEQYF	TGTGCCAGCAGGTTCGGGGCCTACGAGCAGTACTTC
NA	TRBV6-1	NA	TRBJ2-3	CASEVGTDTQYF	TGTGCCAGTGAAGTGGGCACAGATACGCAGTATTTT
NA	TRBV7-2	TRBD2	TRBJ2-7	CASSLASGTRSSYEQYF	TGTGCCAGCAGCTTAGCTAGCGGGACACGAAGCTCCTACGAGCAGTACTTC
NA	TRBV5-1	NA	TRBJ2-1	CASSATGSYNEQFF	TGCGCCAGCAGCGCGACGGGTTCCTACAATGAGCAGTTCTTC
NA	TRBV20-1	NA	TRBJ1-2	CSFRINYGYTF	TGCAGCTTCAGAATAAACTATGGCTACACCTTC
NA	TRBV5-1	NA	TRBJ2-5	CASSSGGGQETQYF	TGCGCCAGCAGCTCTGGAGGGGGCCAAGAGACCCAGTACTTC
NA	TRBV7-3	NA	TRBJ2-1	CASSLDAGLGAYNEQFF	TGTGCCAGCAGCTTAGACGCGGGCCTTGGGGCCTACAATGAGCAGTTCTTC
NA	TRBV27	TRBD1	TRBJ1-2	CASTPSRDRGLGGYTF	TGTGCCAGCACCCCCTCGAGGGACAGGGGGCTTGGGGGCTACACCTTC
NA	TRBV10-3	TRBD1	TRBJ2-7	CAISLGQGEYEQYF	TGTGCCATCAGTCTTGGACAGGGGGAGTACGAGCAGTACTTC
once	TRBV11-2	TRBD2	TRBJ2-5	CASSWTSEETQYF	TGTGCCAGCAGCTGGACTAGCGAAGAGACCCAGTACTTC
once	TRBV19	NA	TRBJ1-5	CASSPIMDHFGQPQHF	TGTGCCAGTAGTCCCATAATGGACCACTTCGGGCAGCCCCAGCATTTT
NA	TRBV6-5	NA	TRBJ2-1	CASSRGDSYNEQFF	TGTGCCAGCAGTAGGGGTGACTCCTACAATGAGCAGTTCTTC
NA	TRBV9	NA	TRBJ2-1	CASSVVGSGWDEQFF	TGTGCCAGCAGCGTAGTCGGCAGCGGGTGGGATGAGCAGTTCTTC
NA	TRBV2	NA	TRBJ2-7	CASSEGGRPGEQYF	TGTGCCAGCAGTGAAGGGGGGCGGCCCGGGGAGCAGTACTTC
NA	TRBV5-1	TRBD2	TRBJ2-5	CASSPGLAGRYQETQYF	TGCGCCAGCAGCCCAGGACTAGCGGGACGATACCAAGAGACCCAGTACTTC
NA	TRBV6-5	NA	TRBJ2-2	CASSLVRANTGELFF	TGTGCCAGCAGCCTGGTTCGGGCGAACACCGGGGAGCTGTTTTTT
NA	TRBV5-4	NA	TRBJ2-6	CASSLPSGRANVLTF	TGTGCCAGCAGCTTGCCGTCAGGGAGGGCCAACGTCCTGACTTTC
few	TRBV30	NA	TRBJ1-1	CAWRVGNTEAFF	TGTGCCTGGAGGGTAGGGAACACTGAAGCTTTCTTT
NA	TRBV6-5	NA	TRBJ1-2	CASSYSRRGPYGYTF	TGTGCCAGCAGTTACTCCCGCAGGGGTCCCTATGGCTACACCTTC
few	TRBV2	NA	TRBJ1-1	CASSDNTEAFF	TGTGCCAGCAGTGACAACACTGAAGCTTTCTTT
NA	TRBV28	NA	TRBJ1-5	CASSLGSGQSNQPQHF	TGTGCCAGCAGTTTGGGGTCAGGTCAGAGCAATCAGCCCCAGCATTTT
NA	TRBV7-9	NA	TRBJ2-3	CASSPSSNTQYF	TGTGCCAGCAGCCCGTCCTCGAATACGCAGTATTTT
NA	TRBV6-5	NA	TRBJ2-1	CASSYFVGSVSNEQFF	TGTGCCAGCAGTTACTTCGTCGGGAGTGTCAGCAATGAGCAGTTCTTC